The sequence of this T cell receptor beta chain was determined in a study of early T cells in non-severe SARS-CoV-2 infection. Study details: Chains stayed unpaired after sequencing of bulk RNA from unsorted whole blood. Study-level points and caveats: VDJdb matches were skewed toward anti-spike CD8 T cell responses.

This clonotype was seen repeatedly, ten times or more. Its antigen remains unidentified. Looked up from germline, CDR1 is SGHTA and CDR2 is FQGNSA. This CDR3 has 15 residues. Trimming left V 5 bases short and J 0 bases short, with 13 bases between. In the library, individual cDNA molecules carried attached unique molecular identifiers. MiXCR, applied by TCRdb to the 5' RACE reads, yields one record per CDR3 protein. The sample has roughly 33,000 distinct CDR3 sequences, 5% to 6% seen once. The rearrangement uses TRBV7-2 and TRBJ2-5; D might be TRBD1 (6 bases). Sample: whole blood. The clonotype originates from an adult who was a healthcare worker with PCR-confirmed SARS-CoV-2 infection or an uninfected control (not recorded which). The CDR3 nucleotides read TGTGCCAGCAGCGCCGGGACACTGTACCAAGAGACCCAGTACTTC. Encoded protein: CASSAGTLYQETQYF.